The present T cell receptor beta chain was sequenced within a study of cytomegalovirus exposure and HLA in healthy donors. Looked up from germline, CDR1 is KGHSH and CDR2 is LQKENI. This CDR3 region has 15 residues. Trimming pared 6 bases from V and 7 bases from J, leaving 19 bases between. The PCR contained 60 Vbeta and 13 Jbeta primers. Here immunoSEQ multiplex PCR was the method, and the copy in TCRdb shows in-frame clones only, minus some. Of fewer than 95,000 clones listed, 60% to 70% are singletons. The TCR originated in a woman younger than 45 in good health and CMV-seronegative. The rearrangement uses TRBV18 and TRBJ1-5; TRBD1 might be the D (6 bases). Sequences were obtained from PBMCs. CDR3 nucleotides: TGTGCCAGCTCCAGGCCAGAGGGGGAGGGCCAGCCCCAGCATTTT. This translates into CASSRPEGEGQPQHF. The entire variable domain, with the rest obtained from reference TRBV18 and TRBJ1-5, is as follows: NAGVMQNPRHLVRRRGQEARLRCSPMKGHSHVYWYRQLPEEGLKFMVYLQKENIIDESGMPKERFSAEFPKEGPSILRIQQVVRGDSAAYFCASSRPEGEGQPQHFGDGTRLSIL.